These 31 T cell receptor beta chains share one sample of origin, sequenced in a study of T-cell reconstitution after alpha-beta-depleted transplantation in children. Study results and limitations: As was reported, about two months after transplant, alpha-beta T cells came from several hundred expanded graft clones.

Unique molecular identifiers were incorporated into the prepared TCRbeta library. TCRdb reprocessed the PCR reads via MiXCR and lists one record per CDR3 protein. The repertoire consists of roughly 30,000 distinct CDR3 sequences, with 5% to 7% occurring once and the leading ten covering more than 20%. Their cognate antigens are unknown. The source was peripheral blood, collected 60 days after TCRalphabeta/CD19-depleted stem cell transplant. The receptors were gathered from a child less than two years old who had a stem cell transplant for acute myeloid leukemia, so the T cells may come from the graft donor.

In its sample, this clonotype was seen many times. The chain is built from TRBV12-3 or TRBV12-4 and TRBJ1-2; 10 nucleotides align to TRBD1. The CDR3 runs to 15 residues. J gave up 5 bases and V 5 bases, and 8 bases lay outside the gene matches. The DNA of the CDR3 is TGTGCCAGCAGTCCCCCCGGGACAGGGGTATATGGCTACACCTTC. As protein: CASSPPGTGVYGYTF.

This clonotype was seen repeatedly, ten times or more. CDR3 nucleotides: TGTGCCAGCAGTCTATGGGCCTTAGGCATTCAGTACTTC. This gives the protein CASSLWALGIQYF. The chain has TRBV27 and TRBJ2-4; D call uncertain. The CDR3 is made up of 13 amino acids. Trimming left V 5 bases short and J 9 bases short, with 14 bases between. Germline V gives CDR1 MNHEY, CDR2 SMNVEV (reference sequence).

The chain employs TRBV5-6 and TRBJ1-5; D gene uncertain. Per germline, CDR1 SGHDT and CDR2 YYEEEE. Trimming removed 4 bases from V and 6 bases from J, with 11 bases in between. The CDR3 contains 13 residues. The CDR3 nucleotides read TGTGCCAGCAGCCAGGCGGGGAGTCAGCCCCAGCATTTT. Amino acids: CASSQAGSQPQHF.

There are many counts of this clonotype. The rearrangement links TRBV7-2 to TRBJ2-1; no definite D call. Trimming took 1 base from V and 8 from J, leaving 9 bases between them. This CDR3 region has 13 residues. Germline V gene sequence: CDR1 SGHTA, CDR2 FQGNSA. CDR3 sequence: CASSLGGSHEQFF. CDR3 DNA sequence: TGTGCCAGCAGCTTAGGAGGTTCCCATGAGCAGTTCTTC.

This clonotype rates as large. V is TRBV27 and J is TRBJ2-7; TRBD1 matches at 7 bases. The CDR3 runs 14 residues. Unmatched junction bases numbered 8, after V lost 5 bases and J lost 4 bases. CDR1 MNHEY and CDR2 SMNVEV come from the germline V gene (reference sequence). Here the CDR3 reads CASSLRGKGYEQYF. The CDR3, as DNA: TGTGCCAGCAGTCTCAGGGGGAAGGGATACGAGCAGTACTTC.

As regards this clonotype: This could be a read error, since a much larger clone is one nucleotide away. V usage is TRBV24-1 and J usage is TRBJ1-1, with TRBD1 as a possible D gene (6 bases). V lost 5 bases, J lost 6 bases, and 12 bases lay in between. Germline V gives CDR1 KGHDR, CDR2 SFDVKD. CDR3 size: 13 residues. CDR3 sequence reads: CATSAQGSAEAFF. For the CDR3, the DNA is TGTGCCACCAGTGCGCAGGGGAGCGCTGAAGCTTTCTTT.

This clonotype has at least ten counts. The CDR3 DNA follows: TGCGCCAGCAGCCAAGGGAAGGGGAACAATGAGCAGTTCTTC. Its protein is CASSQGKGNNEQFF. The V gene is TRBV4-3, the J gene TRBJ2-1, with D maybe TRBD1 (5 bases). The V end was cut by 1 base, the J end by 5 bases, with 9 bases between. The CDR3 is 14 residues long. CDR1 is LGHNA, CDR2 YSLEER, per germline.

This clonotype was counted many times. V gene TRBV5-1 combines with J gene TRBJ2-3; 7 bases match TRBD1. The V gene end was trimmed by 1 base and the J gene end by 3 bases; junction bases not matched to a gene: 8. Germline V gives CDR1 SGHRS, CDR2 YFSETQ. This CDR3 spans 16 amino acids. CDR3 nucleotide sequence: TGCGCCAGCAGCTTGACCTCAGGGGGTAGAACAGATACGCAGTATTTT. It yields the protein CASSLTSGGRTDTQYF. The whole variable domain, filled in from reference TRBV5-1 and TRBJ2-3, reads KAGVTQTPRYLIKTRGQQVTLSCSPISGHRSVSWYQQTPGQGLQFLFEYFSETQRNKGNFPGRFSGRQFSNSRSEMNVSTLELGDSALYLCASSLTSGGRTDTQYFGPGTRLTVL.

The gene calls are TRBV29-1 and TRBJ2-2; a possible D gene is TRBD2 (5 bases). V lost 8 bases, J lost 6 bases, and 13 bases lay in between. The CDR3 contains 12 residues. CDR1 and CDR2 from the germline V gene are SQVTM and ANQGSEA. For the CDR3, the DNA is TGCAGCCTAAAGGGAGTCGCCGGGGAGCTGTTTTTT. Translating gives CSLKGVAGELFF.

The sample holds many counts of this clonotype. The rearrangement links TRBV5-1 to TRBJ1-4, with D unclear. With 4 bases removed from V and 10 bases from J, the gap between germline ends came to 2 bases. Germline CDR1 is SGHRS and CDR2 is YFSETQ. The CDR3 spans 9 residues. CDR3 sequence reads: CASSGKLFF. CDR3 nucleotide sequence: TGCGCCAGCAGCGGAAAACTGTTTTTT. Full variable domain (missing parts from reference TRBV5-1 and TRBJ1-4): KAGVTQTPRYLIKTRGQQVTLSCSPISGHRSVSWYQQTPGQGLQFLFEYFSETQRNKGNFPGRFSGRQFSNSRSEMNVSTLELGDSALYLCASSGKLFFGSGTQLSVL.

This clonotype was observed a handful of times. This chain connects TRBV7-9 to TRBJ2-2, with D maybe TRBD2 (6 bases). CDR3 length equals 13 residues. The V gene lost 1 base and the J gene lost 6 bases, with 6 bases spanning the gap. CDR1 is SEHNR and CDR2 is FQNEAQ in the germline V gene (reference sequence). This CDR3 is CASSLGGAGELFF. The DNA for the CDR3 is TGTGCCAGCAGCTTAGGCGGGGCCGGGGAGCTGTTTTTT.

The chain is built from TRBV10-3 and TRBJ2-3, with 14 bases that match TRBD2. The CDR3 length is 19 residues. V shed 7 bases, J shed 1 base, and the junction held 13 bases outside the gene matches. Germline V CDR1 and CDR2: ENHRY, SYGVKD. CDR3 residues: CAITHDRTSGGLCTDTQYF. CDR3 nucleotides: TGTGCCATCACCCACGACCGGACTAGCGGGGGGCTTTGCACAGATACGCAGTATTTT.

The rearrangement uses TRBV2 and TRBJ2-5; D not certain. Germline assignment: CDR1 SNHLY and CDR2 FYNNEI. The CDR3 is 11 residues long. The V end was cut by 3 bases, the J end by 6 bases, with 5 bases between. The CDR3 reads CASSEGKTQYF. The CDR3 DNA sequence: TGTGCCAGCAGTGAGGGAAAGACCCAGTACTTC. The full variable domain, in which reference TRBV2 and TRBJ2-5 provide the parts outside the CDR3, is EPEVTQTPSHQVTQMGQEVILRCVPISNHLYFYWYRQILGQKVEFLVSFYNNEISEKSEIFDDQFSVERPDGSNFTLKIRSTKLEDSAMYFCASSEGKTQYFGPGTRLLVL.

This clonotype was recorded at least ten times. The chain has TRBV28 and TRBJ2-1, with D unclear. This CDR3 has 13 residues. Per germline, CDR1 MDHEN and CDR2 SYDVKM. The V gene lost 2 bases and the J gene lost 6 bases, with 8 bases spanning the gap. CDR3 sequence reads: CASSLMRRNEQFF. Written as DNA, the CDR3 is TGTGCCAGCAGTTTAATGAGACGCAATGAGCAGTTCTTC.

This clonotype was observed at least ten times. The J gene is TRBJ1-1, the V gene TRBV2; TRBD1 might be the D (6 bases). The CDR3 loop spans 16 amino acids. With 6 bases removed from V and 4 bases from J, the gap between germline ends came to 21 bases. The V gene's germline CDR1 is SNHLY and CDR2 FYNNEI. The CDR3 nucleotides are TGTGCCAGCAGAGAATTTCTTAAACAGGGATCCACTGAAGCTTTCTTT. This gives the protein CASREFLKQGSTEAFF.

This clonotype appeared a few times. The genes are TRBV30 and TRBJ2-1; a possible D gene is TRBD2 (6 bases). This CDR3 is 13 amino acids long. V was clipped by 0 bases and J by 8 bases, with 11 bases between them. The germline CDR1 and CDR2 sequences are GTSNPN and SVGIG (reference sequence). The chain's CDR3 is CAWSVLAEDEQFF. The CDR3 DNA follows: TGTGCCTGGAGTGTACTAGCTGAGGATGAGCAGTTCTTC.

The gene calls are TRBV3-1 and TRBJ2-7, with D possibly being TRBD2 (5 bases). Trimming left V 4 bases short and J 5 bases short, with 12 bases between. Per germline, CDR1 LGHDT and CDR2 YNNKEL (reference sequence). This CDR3 spans 13 amino acids. The CDR3 sequence is CASSPHRGNEQYF. The DNA for the CDR3 is TGTGCCAGCAGCCCTCACCGAGGGAACGAGCAGTACTTC.

In its sample, this clonotype was seen many times. The chain is built from TRBV9 and TRBJ1-2; 9 bases match TRBD1. V lost 4 bases and J lost 8; bases outside the gene matches: 6. Germline-derived CDR1 and CDR2 are SGDLS and YYNGEE. This CDR3 comprises 13 residues. Written as DNA, the CDR3 is TGTGCCAGCAGCCTACAGGGGGCGCGAGGCTACACCTTC. The encoded protein is CASSLQGARGYTF. Looking up the rest from reference TRBV9 and TRBJ1-2 gives the full variable domain: DSGVTQTPKHLITATGQRVTLRCSPRSGDLSVYWYQQSLDQGLQFLIQYYNGEERAKGNILERFSAQQFPDLHSELNLSSLELGDSALYFCASSLQGARGYTFGSGTRLTVV.

Ten or more counts support this clonotype. This chain joins TRBV11-2 and TRBJ1-4, with D possibly matching TRBD1 (5 bases). V shed 7 bases and J shed 4 bases, with 10 bases lying between them. The CDR3 loop spans 13 amino acids. Per germline, CDR1 SGHAT and CDR2 FQNNGV. CDR3: CASKDTNNEKLFF. The CDR3 nucleotides read TGTGCCAGCAAGGACACGAATAATGAAAAACTGTTTTTT.

This clonotype was recorded many times. The chain has TRBV9 and TRBJ2-2; D unclear. V dropped 2 bases and J dropped 6 bases, with 8 bases sitting between them. The CDR3 runs to 13 residues. Germline V lookup: CDR1 SGDLS, CDR2 YYNGEE. As DNA, the CDR3 is TGTGCCAGCAGCGTTACTCCGTCCGGGGAGCTGTTTTTT. The encoded protein is CASSVTPSGELFF. Based on the CDR3 plus reference TRBV9 and TRBJ2-2, the full variable domain is DSGVTQTPKHLITATGQRVTLRCSPRSGDLSVYWYQQSLDQGLQFLIQYYNGEERAKGNILERFSAQQFPDLHSELNLSSLELGDSALYFCASSVTPSGELFFGEGSRLTVL.

Ten or more counts support this clonotype. The CDR3: CAISVLREGHGYEQYF. DNA for the CDR3: TGTGCCATCAGTGTTTTGCGGGAGGGCCATGGGTACGAGCAGTACTTC. V usage is TRBV10-3 and J usage is TRBJ2-7; 9 bases align to TRBD2. CDR3 size: 16 residues. J lost 4 bases, V lost 4 bases, and 11 bases had no gene match. The V gene's germline CDR1 is ENHRY and CDR2 SYGVKD.

This clonotype came up many times. The CDR3 loop is CASSLQGGPNTEAFF. CDR3 sequence (DNA): TGTGCCAGCAGCTTACAGGGGGGGCCGAACACTGAAGCTTTCTTT. The chain carries TRBV7-9 and TRBJ1-1, with 7 bases that match TRBD1. The germline gives CDR1 SEHNR, CDR2 FQNEAQ (reference sequence). The ends lost 2 bases at V and 1 base at J; junction bases unmatched: 4. The CDR3 spans 15 residues. Based on the CDR3 plus reference TRBV7-9 and TRBJ1-1, the full variable domain is DTGVSQNPRHKITKRGQNVTFRCDPISEHNRLYWYRQTLGQGPEFLTYFQNEAQLEKSRLLSDRFSAERPKGSFSTLEIQRTEQGDSAMYLCASSLQGGPNTEAFFGQGTRLTVV.

This clonotype appeared many times. The CDR3, as DNA: TGTGCCAGCAGCCTGGCTAGCGGGGGGGCGTTCTGGGAGACCCAGTACTTC. Encoded protein: CASSLASGGAFWETQYF. The rearrangement joins TRBV5-6 to TRBJ2-5, with 12 bases fitting TRBD2. There are 17 residues in the CDR3. After removal of 4 bases from V and 5 bases from J, the junction contained 12 bases not matched to a gene. Germline CDR1 reads SGHDT; CDR2 reads YYEEEE.

This clonotype was detected ten times or more. The V and J genes are TRBV29-1 and TRBJ1-2, with D perhaps TRBD1 (6 bases). The CDR3 is made up of 13 amino acids. The V and J ends lost 3 bases and 3 bases respectively, with 11 bases between them. Germline CDR1 is SQVTM and CDR2 is ANQGSEA. The CDR3 sequence is CSVDNREDYGYTF. In nucleotides, the CDR3 is TGCAGCGTTGACAACAGGGAAGACTATGGCTACACCTTC.

This clonotype was counted ten times or more. The rearrangement joins TRBV4-3 to TRBJ2-7; D is uncertain. In germline, CDR1 is LGHNA, CDR2 YSLEER. V gave up 0 bases and J gave up 2 bases, with 5 bases separating them. The CDR3 is made up of 13 amino acids. The CDR3 reads CASSQDLPYEQYF. In DNA, the CDR3 is TGCGCCAGCAGCCAAGATCTACCCTACGAGCAGTACTTC.

This clonotype was picked up many times. The genes are TRBV29-1 and TRBJ1-2; TRBD1 aligns across 7 bases. CDR1 is SQVTM and CDR2 is ANQGSEA in the germline V gene. The CDR3 runs 13 residues. Trimming removed 3 bases from V and 8 bases from J; junction bases left unmatched: 9. CDR3 amino acids: CSVDSNRGGGYTF. Here the CDR3 DNA reads TGCAGCGTTGACTCAAACAGGGGAGGAGGCTACACCTTC.

This clonotype was detected many times. V and J are TRBV29-1 and TRBJ2-7; D unclear. CDR1 and CDR2 (germline): SQVTM, ANQGSEA. Deletions cut 2 bases from V and 5 bases from J, with 10 bases between. The CDR3 is 12 amino acids. The CDR3 reads CSVEPRPHEQYF. The CDR3 DNA reads TGCAGCGTTGAACCACGTCCGCACGAGCAGTACTTC.

The rearrangement uses TRBV12-3 or TRBV12-4 and TRBJ1-1, with 7 bases identical to TRBD1. This CDR3 is 13 amino acids long. With V trimmed by 8 bases and J by 7 bases, 10 bases remained unmatched. The CDR3 region is CASGIDQGVEAFF. Here the CDR3 DNA reads TGTGCCAGCGGGATCGACCAGGGGGTTGAAGCTTTCTTT.

This clonotype was counted many times. This chain links TRBV9 with TRBJ1-2; D is uncertain. Germline V lookup: CDR1 SGDLS, CDR2 YYNGEE. Trimming removed 5 bases at V and 4 bases at J, with 9 bases between. The CDR3 contains 12 residues. This chain's CDR3 is CASRSGVYGYTF. The CDR3 DNA is TGTGCCAGCAGGAGCGGTGTCTATGGCTACACCTTC.

The CDR3 DNA sequence: TGTGCCAGCAGCTTAGCCCCAAGGGGGGTGAGTCAGCCCCAGCATTTT. Translating it yields CASSLAPRGVSQPQHF. V is TRBV7-2 and J is TRBJ1-5; tentative D call: TRBD1 (6 bases). Germline values: CDR1 SGHTA, CDR2 FQGNSA. This CDR3 is built from 16 residues. Trimming removed 0 bases from V and 6 bases from J, with 15 bases in between.

In its sample, this clonotype was seen many times. The chain recombines TRBV7-9 with TRBJ2-3, with TRBD1 as a possible D gene (5 bases). Germline V CDR1 and CDR2: SEHNR, FQNEAQ (reference sequence). V was trimmed by 6 bases and J by 4 bases, leaving 11 bases between them. This CDR3 spans 13 amino acids. CDR3 residues: CASSYRWSDTQYF. CDR3 sequence (DNA): TGTGCCAGCAGTTACAGGTGGTCAGATACGCAGTATTTT. The variable domain in full, with the rest retrieved from reference TRBV7-9 and TRBJ2-3, is DTGVSQNPRHKITKRGQNVTFRCDPISEHNRLYWYRQTLGQGPEFLTYFQNEAQLEKSRLLSDRFSAERPKGSFSTLEIQRTEQGDSAMYLCASSYRWSDTQYFGPGTRLTVL.